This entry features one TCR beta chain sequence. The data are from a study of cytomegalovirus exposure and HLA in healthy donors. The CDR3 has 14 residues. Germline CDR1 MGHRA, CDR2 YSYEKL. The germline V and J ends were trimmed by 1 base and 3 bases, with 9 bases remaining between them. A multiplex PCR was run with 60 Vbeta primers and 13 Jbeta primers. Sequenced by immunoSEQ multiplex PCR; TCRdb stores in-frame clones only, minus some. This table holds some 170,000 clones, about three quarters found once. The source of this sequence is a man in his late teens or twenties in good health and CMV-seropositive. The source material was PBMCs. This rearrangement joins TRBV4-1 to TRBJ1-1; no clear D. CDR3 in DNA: TGCGCCAGCAGCCAAGTGTTGGGCGACACTGAAGCTTTCTTT. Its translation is CASSQVLGDTEAFF.